The clone carrying this TCR beta chain showed up just a few times. Time point indicated: sample taken at primary tumor resection. No cells were sorted before sequencing. The whole RNA sequenced was extracted from tumor, nontumor lung or frozen PBMC. The data derive from a study of spatial heterogeneity in lung cancer. TCRdb passed the 5' RACE reads through MiXCR, listing each CDR3 protein once. The table shows some 85,000 distinct CDR3 sequences, with approximately 18% occurring only once. Per the germline V gene, CDR1 is LGHDT and CDR2 is YNNKEL (reference sequence). The CDR3 contains 15 residues. V shed 4 bases and J shed 0 bases, with 12 bases lying between them.

The J gene is TRBJ1-2, the V gene TRBV3-1; D gene uncertain. The sequence derives from a male donor with early-stage non-small cell lung cancer. The sample in question was PBMCs, obtained at surgery. The CDR3 loop is CASSPDGLANYGYTF. The CDR3, as DNA: TGTGCCAGCAGCCCAGACGGATTAGCTAACTATGGCTACACCTTC.